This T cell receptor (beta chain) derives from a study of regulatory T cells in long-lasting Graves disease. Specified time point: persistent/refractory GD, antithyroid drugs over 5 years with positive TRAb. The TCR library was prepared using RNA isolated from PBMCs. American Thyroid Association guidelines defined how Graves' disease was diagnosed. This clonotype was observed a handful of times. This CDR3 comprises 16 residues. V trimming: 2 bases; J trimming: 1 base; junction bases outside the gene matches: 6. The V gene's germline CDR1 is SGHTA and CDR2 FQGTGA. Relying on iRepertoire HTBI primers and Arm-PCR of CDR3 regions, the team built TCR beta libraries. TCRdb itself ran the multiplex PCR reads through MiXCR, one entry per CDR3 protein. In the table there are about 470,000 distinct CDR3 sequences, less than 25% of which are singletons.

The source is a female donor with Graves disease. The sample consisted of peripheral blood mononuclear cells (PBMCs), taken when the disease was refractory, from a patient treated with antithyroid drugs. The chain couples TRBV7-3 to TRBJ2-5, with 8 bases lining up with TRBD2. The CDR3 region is CASSLHAGGPQETQYF. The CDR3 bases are TGTGCCAGCAGCTTACATGCGGGAGGCCCCCAAGAGACCCAGTACTTC. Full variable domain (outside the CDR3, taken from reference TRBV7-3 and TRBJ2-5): GAGVSQTPSNKVTEKGKYVELRCDPISGHTALYWYRQSLGQGPEFLIYFQGTGAADDSGLPNDRFFAVRPEGSVSTLKIQRTERGDSAVYLCASSLHAGGPQETQYFGPGTRLLVL.